This T cell receptor beta chain was documented in a study of cytomegalovirus exposure and HLA in healthy donors. Across the study: The Caucasian-associated ancestry cluster contained 81% of the roughly 390 genotyped donors. Overall study results and limits: CMV antigen specificity of three CMV-associated chains was confirmed in vitro. Later on, an analysis found that several of the most significant clusters appeared to be linked to common viral pathogens, which included parvovirus B19.

Germline CDR1 is SGHVS and CDR2 is FQNEAQ. With V trimmed by 1 base and J by 8 bases, 5 bases remained unmatched. The CDR3 has 15 amino acids. Primers: 60 Vbeta forward and 13 Jbeta reverse. Only in-frame clones appear in the TCRdb table, and some are missing; sequencing was by immunoSEQ multiplex PCR. The repertoire holds some 190,000 clones, roughly four fifths seen once, with around 1.5% in the top ten. Points on this clone: What it recognizes is unknown.

The rearrangement uses TRBV7-8 and TRBJ1-6, with 7 bases that match TRBD1. The TCR originated in a man between 18 and 35 years old in good health and CMV-seronegative. Sequencing was done on a sample of PBMCs. The CDR3 spells CASSLEPGGYSPLHF. For the CDR3, the DNA is TGTGCCAGCAGCTTAGAACCAGGGGGATATTCACCCCTCCACTTT.